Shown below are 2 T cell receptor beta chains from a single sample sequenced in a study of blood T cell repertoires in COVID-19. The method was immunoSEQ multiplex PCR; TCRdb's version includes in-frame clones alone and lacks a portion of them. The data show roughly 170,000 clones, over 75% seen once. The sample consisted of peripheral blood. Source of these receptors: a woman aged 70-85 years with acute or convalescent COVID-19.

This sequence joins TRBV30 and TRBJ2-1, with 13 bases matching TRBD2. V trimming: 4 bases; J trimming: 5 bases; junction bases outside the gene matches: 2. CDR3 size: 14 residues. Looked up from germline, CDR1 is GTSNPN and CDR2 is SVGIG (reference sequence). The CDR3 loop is CAWTGTSGDNEQFF. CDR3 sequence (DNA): TGTGCCTGGACCGGGACTAGCGGGGACAATGAGCAGTTCTTC.

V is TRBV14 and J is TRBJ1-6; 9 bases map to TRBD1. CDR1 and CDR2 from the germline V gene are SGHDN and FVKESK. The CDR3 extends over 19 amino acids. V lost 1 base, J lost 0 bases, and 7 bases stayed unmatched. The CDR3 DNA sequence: TGTGCCAGCAGCCAAGCGGGGACAGGGACCATCTCCTATAATTCACCCCTCCACTTT. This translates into CASSQAGTGTISYNSPLHF.